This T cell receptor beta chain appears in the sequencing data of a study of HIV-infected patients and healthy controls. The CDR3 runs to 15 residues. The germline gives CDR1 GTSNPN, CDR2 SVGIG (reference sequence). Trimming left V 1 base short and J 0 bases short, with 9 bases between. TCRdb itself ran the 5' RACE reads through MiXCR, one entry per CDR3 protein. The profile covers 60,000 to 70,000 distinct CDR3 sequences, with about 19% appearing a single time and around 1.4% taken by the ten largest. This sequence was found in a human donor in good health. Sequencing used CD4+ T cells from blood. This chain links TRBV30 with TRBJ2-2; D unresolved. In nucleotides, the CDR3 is TGTGCCTGGAGTGCCAAGCACGCGAACACCGGGGAGCTGTTTTTT. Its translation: CAWSAKHANTGELFF.